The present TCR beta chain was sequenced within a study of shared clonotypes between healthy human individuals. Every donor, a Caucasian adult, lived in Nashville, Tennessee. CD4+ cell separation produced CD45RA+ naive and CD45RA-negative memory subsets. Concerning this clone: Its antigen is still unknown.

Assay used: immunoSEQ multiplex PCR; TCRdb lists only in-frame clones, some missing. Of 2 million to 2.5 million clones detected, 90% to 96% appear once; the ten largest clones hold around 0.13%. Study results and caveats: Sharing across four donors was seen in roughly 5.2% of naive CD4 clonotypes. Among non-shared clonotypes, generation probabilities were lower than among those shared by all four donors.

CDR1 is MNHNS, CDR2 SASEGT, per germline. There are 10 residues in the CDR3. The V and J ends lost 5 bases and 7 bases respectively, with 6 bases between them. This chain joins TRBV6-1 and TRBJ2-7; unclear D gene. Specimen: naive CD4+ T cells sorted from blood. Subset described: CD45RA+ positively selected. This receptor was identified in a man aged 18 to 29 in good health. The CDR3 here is CASSKGEQYF. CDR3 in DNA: TGTGCCAGCAGTAAGGGTGAGCAGTACTTC.